The 12 T cell receptor beta chains given below trace back to one sample, sequenced in a study of Graves' ophthalmopathy and Graves' hyperthyroidism. RNA transcripts were the source from which TCR beta CDR3 regions were amplified. The workflow started with a first-round RT-PCR run with HTBI primers and then moved on to a second-round multiplex PCR. TCRdb redid the calling of the multiplex PCR reads with MiXCR, one entry per CDR3 protein. Of approximately 700,000 distinct CDR3 sequences listed, more than 40% were seen once; the top ten hold 3% to 3.5%. Sequencing was done on a sample of peripheral blood. These receptors all stem from an adult man with Graves' ophthalmopathy.

This clonotype was recorded at least ten times. Mismatch with germline at one junction end may stem from a read error. The chain links TRBV5-1 to TRBJ2-7, with TRBD1 as a possible D gene (6 bases). This CDR3 has 14 amino acids. Germline CDR1 and CDR2: SGHRS and YFSETQ. The CDR3 reads CASSRGQGNYEQYF. The CDR3 coding sequence is TGTGCCAGCTCTCGGGGCCAGGGGAACTACGAGCAGTACTTC. The variable domain in full, completed from reference TRBV5-1 and TRBJ2-7, reads KAGVTQTPRYLIKTRGQQVTLSCSPISGHRSVSWYQQTPGQGLQFLFEYFSETQRNKGNFPGRFSGRQFSNSRSEMNVSTLELGDSALYLCASSRGQGNYEQYFGPGTRLTVT.

In its sample, this clonotype was seen many times. V is TRBV5-1 and J is TRBJ2-7; D not certain. In germline, CDR1 is SGHRS, CDR2 YFSETQ. The V end lost 2 bases, the J end lost 2 bases, and 14 bases lay between the germline ends. The CDR3 consists of 15 residues. CDR3 protein: CASSFDRHPTYEQYF. The CDR3 coding sequence is TGCGCCAGCAGCTTTGATCGGCACCCGACCTACGAGCAGTACTTC.

The chain uses TRBV7-9 and TRBJ2-1; D is uncertain. CDR1 and CDR2 (germline): SEHNR, FQNEAQ (reference sequence). The V gene lost 5 bases and the J gene lost 5 bases, with 7 bases spanning the gap. The CDR3 runs 12 residues. CDR3 in DNA: TGTGCCAGCAGCCGGCAGCACAATGAGCAGTTCTTC. Its protein product is CASSRQHNEQFF.

This clonotype was counted a few times. The chain carries TRBV2 and TRBJ2-7, with D perhaps being TRBD1 or TRBD2 (5 bases each). V was clipped by 6 bases and J by 2 bases, with 11 bases between them. Germline values: CDR1 SNHLY, CDR2 FYNNEI. The CDR3 length is 13 residues. The CDR3 DNA sequence: TGTGCCAGCAGAGGGACGGTGACCTACGAGCAGTACTTC. Amino acids: CASRGTVTYEQYF.

CDR3 in amino acids: CASSLSGRGDKYEQYF. CDR3 bases: TGCGCCAGCAGCCTCAGCGGACGGGGAGATAAATACGAGCAGTACTTC. The rearrangement uses TRBV5-1 and TRBJ2-7, with a tentative D call TRBD2 (5 bases). V was clipped by 4 bases and J by 4 bases, with 21 bases between them. The CDR3 loop spans 16 amino acids. The germline V gene has CDR1 SGHRS and CDR2 YFSETQ.

This clonotype occurred many times. This chain joins TRBV4-1 and TRBJ2-5; D is unclear. The ends were cut back, 4 bases at V and 2 bases at J, with 8 bases in the middle. Germline V lookup: CDR1 MGHRA, CDR2 YSYEKL. The CDR3 spans 13 residues. CDR3 residues: CASSRIGQETQYF. As DNA, the CDR3 is TGCGCCAGCAGCCGGATAGGGCAAGAGACCCAGTACTTC.

In this sample, this clonotype turned up many times. This rearrangement joins TRBV24-1 to TRBJ2-2, with D unclear. CDR1 and CDR2 from the germline V gene are KGHDR and SFDVKD. Trimming removed 9 bases from V and 7 bases from J, with 8 bases in between. The CDR3 has 11 residues. CDR3 amino acids: CATGYNGELFF. The CDR3 region has the DNA TGTGCCACCGGGTATAACGGGGAGCTGTTTTTT.

With regard to this clonotype: Germline is not matched at one junction end, which may reflect a read error. The gene calls are TRBV15 and TRBJ1-5; D not resolved. The CDR3 totals 15 residues. Germline CDR1 LNHNV, CDR2 YYDKDF (reference sequence). CDR3 sequence reads: CASSGAVYGNQPQHF. The CDR3 DNA sequence: TGTGCCAGCAGCGGAGCGGTCTATGGGAATCAGCCCCAGCATTTT.

This clonotype was seen ten or more times. The chain uses TRBV24-1 and TRBJ1-2, with TRBD1 as a possible D gene (6 bases). V lost 4 bases, J lost 5 bases, and 10 bases lay in between. The CDR3 length is 13 residues. Germline values: CDR1 KGHDR, CDR2 SFDVKD. CDR3 nucleotides: TGTGCCACCAGTGAGACAGGAGGGTATGGCTACACCTTC. As protein: CATSETGGYGYTF.

This sequence joins TRBV20-1 and TRBJ1-3, with 7 bases matching TRBD1. CDR3 length equals 13 residues. Germline trimming cut 4 bases from V and 7 bases from J; bases unmatched to any gene: 7. In germline, CDR1 is DFQATT, CDR2 SNEGSKA (reference sequence). CDR3 sequence: CSAITGTANTIYF. As DNA, the CDR3 is TGCAGTGCTATCACCGGGACAGCGAACACCATATATTTT.

This clonotype has ten or more counts. The gene calls are TRBV12-3 or TRBV12-4 and TRBJ2-7, with D possibly being TRBD1 (5 bases). Trimming took off 4 bases at V and 0 bases at J, with 10 bases between the two ends. This CDR3 is built from 14 residues. CDR3 nucleotides: TGTGCCAGCAGTTACCCAGGGTTCTCCTACGAGCAGTACTTC. It encodes CASSYPGFSYEQYF.

The J gene is TRBJ2-5, the V gene TRBV5-1, with D unresolved. Germline lookup yields CDR1 SGHRS and CDR2 YFSETQ. There are 15 residues in the CDR3. V dropped 0 bases and J dropped 2 bases, with 11 bases sitting between them. The DNA of the CDR3 is TGCGCCAGCAGCTTGGCGTCTCAGCATCAAGAGACCCAGTACTTC. Its translation: CASSLASQHQETQYF.